These 16 T cell receptor beta chains share one sample of origin, sequenced in a study of blood T cell repertoires in COVID-19. Measured with immunoSEQ multiplex PCR; TCRdb has only the in-frame clones, and not every one. The data hold tens of thousands of clones, with roughly 89% observed a single time. The specimen was peripheral blood. Every receptor here comes from a man aged 45-65 years with active COVID-19.

The chain recombines TRBV28 with TRBJ2-5, with 10 bases matching TRBD1. CDR3 length equals 18 residues. Germline CDR1 MDHEN, CDR2 SYDVKM. With 3 bases clipped from V and 5 bases from J, the junction kept 15 bases outside the gene matches. Here the CDR3 reads CASSLGLRDRGRGETQYF. In nucleotides, the CDR3 is TGTGCCAGCAGTTTGGGCCTCCGCGACAGGGGGCGAGGGGAGACCCAGTACTTC.

V gene TRBV6-2 or TRBV6-3 combines with J gene TRBJ1-2; TRBD1 might be the D (5 bases). V gave up 2 bases and J gave up 4 bases, with 11 bases separating them. CDR3 length: 14 residues. Germline CDR1 reads MNHEY; CDR2 reads SVGEGT. CDR3 DNA: TGTGCCAGCAGTTACACCAGGGTGGGCTATGGCTACACCTTC. Translating it yields CASSYTRVGYGYTF.

The table lists this clone with a few counts. The chain has TRBV2 and TRBJ2-2, with D unresolved. The V end was cut by 8 bases, the J end by 2 bases, with 9 bases between. The CDR3 runs to 13 residues. Germline CDR1 and CDR2: SNHLY and FYNNEI. The CDR3 spells CASELINTGELFF. CDR3 coding DNA: TGTGCCAGCGAACTTATTAACACCGGGGAGCTGTTTTTT.

The J gene is TRBJ1-3, the V gene TRBV3-1 (or the pseudogene TRBV3-2); 9 positions match TRBD1. The J segment lost 6 bases and the V segment lost 4 bases, leaving 7 bases of the junction unmatched. Germline assignment: CDR1 LGHDT and CDR2 YNNKEL (reference sequence). This CDR3 has 15 amino acids. The CDR3 spells CASSPTGTGINTIYF. The CDR3 nucleotides are TGTGCCAGCAGCCCTACCGGGACAGGGATAAACACCATATATTTT.

V usage is TRBV27 and J usage is TRBJ1-5; the match to TRBD1 covers 11 bases. This CDR3 has 16 residues. In germline, CDR1 is MNHEY, CDR2 SMNVEV (reference sequence). V lost 5 bases and J lost 7; bases outside the gene matches: 10. The CDR3 DNA reads TGTGCCAGCAGTCAGCGCGGGACAGGGGGGGGGCAGCCCCAGCATTTT. This codes for CASSQRGTGGGQPQHF.

The V call is TRBV19, the J call TRBJ2-3, with 8 bases matching TRBD2. The germline V gene encodes CDR1 LNHDA and CDR2 SQIVND (reference sequence). The CDR3 covers 14 residues. Trimming cost V 1 base and J 6 bases; bases outside gene matches: 3. This chain's CDR3 is CASSIGTSRDTQYF. CDR3 sequence (DNA): TGTGCCAGTAGTATAGGGACTAGCAGGGATACGCAGTATTTT.

This clone was seen just once. The chain is built from TRBV5-1 and TRBJ2-2, with D unresolved. Germline V CDR1 and CDR2: SGHRS, YFSETQ. Trimming removed 0 bases from V and 0 bases from J, with 6 bases in between. The CDR3 covers 15 residues. The chain's CDR3 is CASSLVAPNTGELFF. The CDR3 region has the DNA TGCGCCAGCAGCTTGGTGGCTCCGAACACCGGGGAGCTGTTTTTT.

The V gene is TRBV27, the J gene TRBJ1-1; 10 bases match TRBD1. Trimming removed 6 bases from V and 7 bases from J; junction bases left unmatched: 8. CDR1 and CDR2 (germline): MNHEY, SMNVEV (reference sequence). The CDR3 contains 14 residues. The CDR3 DNA sequence: TGTGCCAGCAGGACAGGGGGCACACCCGATGAAGCTTTCTTT. Translation gives CASRTGGTPDEAFF.

J is TRBJ2-7 and V is TRBV2; TRBD1 is a possible D gene (5 bases). CDR1 SNHLY and CDR2 FYNNEI come from the germline V gene. V lost 1 base and J 2 bases, leaving 9 bases between the germline ends. The CDR3 covers 14 residues. CDR3 in amino acids: CASSEEAGTYEQYF. The CDR3 bases are TGTGCCAGCAGTGAAGAAGCAGGGACCTACGAGCAGTACTTC.

The gene calls are TRBV18 and TRBJ2-5; maybe TRBD2 (5 bases). The CDR3 is 15 amino acids. Looked up from germline, CDR1 is KGHSH and CDR2 is LQKENI. The germline V and J ends were trimmed by 2 bases and 4 bases, with 14 bases remaining between them. The CDR3 protein is CASSPVEAAGETQYF. The CDR3 DNA reads as TGTGCCAGCTCACCAGTAGAGGCGGCGGGAGAGACCCAGTACTTC.

This clone was seen only once. In nucleotides, the CDR3 is TGTGCCAGAAGACGGGGACTGGCCCTTTTCTTGGAGCAGTTCTTC. Translating gives CARRRGLALFLEQFF. The V call is TRBV25-1, the J call TRBJ2-1, with D possibly matching TRBD2 (6 bases). V was shortened by 9 bases and J by 10 bases, with 25 bases between the two germline ends. Germline V CDR1 and CDR2: MGHDK, SYGVNS. CDR3 length: 15 residues.

The chain recombines TRBV2 with TRBJ2-1; TRBD1 matches at 9 bases. CDR1 SNHLY and CDR2 FYNNEI come from the germline V gene. Trimming took 6 bases from V and 6 from J; bases not matched to a gene: 9. This CDR3 region has 15 residues. The CDR3: CASRDGTGLSNEQFF. CDR3 coding DNA: TGTGCCAGCAGAGACGGGACAGGGTTAAGCAATGAGCAGTTCTTC.

This rearrangement joins TRBV10-1 to TRBJ2-2; 7 bases map to TRBD1. Germline-derived CDR1 and CDR2 are WNHNN and SYGVQD (reference sequence). V lost 5 bases and J lost 5; bases outside the gene matches: 2. This CDR3 contains 13 residues. CDR3 protein: CASSSRGTGELFF. CDR3 nucleotides: TGCGCCAGCAGTAGCAGGGGGACCGGGGAGCTGTTTTTT.

This chain connects TRBV7-3 to TRBJ1-6; TRBD1 aligns across 8 bases. This CDR3 has 16 residues. The V and J ends lost 2 bases and 6 bases, in that order; junction bases with no gene match: 6. The germline CDR1 and CDR2 sequences are SGHTA and FQGTGA. The CDR3 is CASSLDGQGFNSPLHF. DNA of the CDR3: TGTGCCAGCAGCTTAGATGGACAGGGTTTTAATTCACCCCTCCACTTT.

The chain recombines TRBV6-6 with TRBJ1-6, with a weak D call TRBD1 (6 bases). V dropped 5 bases and J dropped 6 bases, with 17 bases sitting between them. Per the germline V gene, CDR1 is MNHNY and CDR2 is SVGAGI (reference sequence). The length of the CDR3 is 16 residues. CDR3: CASSGEQGSANSPLHF. CDR3 DNA: TGTGCCAGCAGTGGAGAACAGGGTTCGGCTAATTCACCCCTCCACTTT.

The chain links TRBV10-3 to TRBJ2-2; TRBD2 aligns across 8 bases. The length of the CDR3 is 15 residues. J lost 5 bases, V lost 6 bases, and 8 bases had no gene match. Germline V gene sequence: CDR1 ENHRY, CDR2 SYGVKD. This CDR3 reads CAIRSGGLRTGELFF. The CDR3 nucleotides are TGTGCCATCAGAAGCGGGGGACTGAGAACCGGGGAGCTGTTTTTT.